These 22 T cell receptor beta chains were sequenced from one sample in a study of shared clonotypes between healthy human individuals. Method: immunoSEQ multiplex PCR; TCRdb's copy keeps in-frame clones and lacks some. There are some 790,000 clones in the sample; 72% occur only once, and roughly 1.8% lies in the top ten. The sample comprised memory CD4+ T cells sorted from blood. Indicated subset: CD45RA-negative fraction. Source of these receptors: a woman in her thirties in good health.

This chain links TRBV4-1 with TRBJ1-4; D is uncertain. Trimming took off 3 bases at V and 3 bases at J, with 11 bases between the two ends. The CDR3 consists of 15 residues. The germline V gene has CDR1 MGHRA and CDR2 YSYEKL. CDR3 region: CASSQTGGANEKLFF. The CDR3 region has the DNA TGCGCCAGCAGCCAGACCGGTGGGGCTAATGAAAAACTGTTTTTT.

The genes are TRBV28 and TRBJ2-6, with TRBD1 as a possible D gene (5 bases). The CDR3 has 14 amino acids. With 6 bases removed from V and 11 bases from J, the gap between germline ends came to 17 bases. Germline V gene lookup returns CDR1 MDHEN and CDR2 SYDVKM. CDR3 protein: CASRLLDSSDVLTF. The CDR3 DNA reads as TGTGCCAGCAGGCTCCTTGACAGCTCCGACGTCCTGACTTTC.

This chain links TRBV5-1 with TRBJ2-7; 8 bases line up with TRBD1. The CDR3 contains 17 residues. Per the germline V gene, CDR1 is SGHRS and CDR2 is YFSETQ. V lost 2 bases, J lost 1 base, and 11 bases stayed unmatched. CDR3 nucleotide sequence: TGCGCCAGCAGCTTCACAGGGGGTATGGGAAGGTCCTACGAGCAGTACTTC. Protein product: CASSFTGGMGRSYEQYF.

Here the CDR3 reads CASSLGARTGGYGYTF. The DNA of the CDR3 is TGTGCCAGCAGCTTGGGGGCTCGGACAGGGGGCTATGGCTACACCTTC. J is TRBJ1-2 and V is TRBV7-8, with 10 positions matching TRBD1. Losses at the gene ends were 3 bases for V and 4 bases for J; bases not matched to a gene: 8. The CDR3 totals 16 residues. CDR1 and CDR2 from the germline V gene are SGHVS and FQNEAQ.

The chain couples TRBV4-1 to TRBJ1-2; D gene ambiguous. V was pared by 0 bases and J by 2 bases, with 4 bases between. CDR1 and CDR2 (germline): MGHRA, YSYEKL. The CDR3 contains 13 residues. CDR3 in amino acids: CASSQDRNYGYTF. CDR3 DNA sequence: TGCGCCAGCAGCCAAGACAGAAACTATGGCTACACCTTC.

About this clone itself: A far larger clone is off by one base, so a read error is likely. The CDR3, as DNA: TGTGCCAGCAAGAGGGGCGGACTGTATGACGGGAAGCTGTTTTTT. It translates to CASKRGGLYDGKLFF. The rearrangement joins TRBV28 to TRBJ2-2, with D perhaps given as TRBD1 or TRBD2 (5 bases each). Germline V gene lookup returns CDR1 MDHEN and CDR2 SYDVKM. This CDR3 spans 15 amino acids.

The chain uses TRBV4-2 and TRBJ2-7, with TRBD2 matching 9 bases. This CDR3 region has 13 residues. Germline V gene sequence: CDR1 LGHNA, CDR2 YNFKEQ. Trimming at V came to 4 bases and at J to 6 bases, leaving 4 bases not matched to a gene. CDR3 DNA: TGTGCCAGCAGCCCGAGGACTAGCGCCGAGCAGTACTTC. It codes for CASSPRTSAEQYF.

This rearrangement joins TRBV10-3 to TRBJ2-3; the D gene is possibly TRBD2 (6 bases). With 10 bases removed from V and 2 bases from J, the gap between germline ends came to 10 bases. The CDR3 length is 12 residues. The V gene's germline CDR1 is ENHRY and CDR2 SYGVKD. In nucleotides, the CDR3 is TGTGCCACCCGGGAGAACACAGATACGCAGTATTTT. Translated, it gives CATRENTDTQYF.

V and J are TRBV27 and TRBJ2-1, with TRBD2 as a possible D gene (6 bases). The germline CDR1 and CDR2 sequences are MNHEY and SMNVEV (reference sequence). V lost 8 bases, J lost 4 bases, and 15 bases lay in between. This CDR3 spans 14 amino acids. The CDR3 here is CASWAGLLYNEQFF. CDR3 DNA: TGTGCCAGCTGGGCGGGACTCCTTTACAATGAGCAGTTCTTC.

The J gene is TRBJ2-1, the V gene TRBV28; 10 bases agree with TRBD2. Unmatched junction bases numbered 9, after V lost 6 bases and J lost 4 bases. CDR1 and CDR2 from the germline V gene are MDHEN and SYDVKM. This CDR3 has 16 residues. The CDR3 loop reads CASRTLAGGLYNEQFF. CDR3 DNA: TGTGCCAGCAGAACCTTAGCGGGGGGCTTATACAATGAGCAGTTCTTC. The full variable domain, rest sourced from reference TRBV28 and TRBJ2-1, is DVKVTQSSRYLVKRTGEKVFLECVQDMDHENMFWYRQDPGLGLRLIYFSYDVKMKEKGDIPEGYSVSREKKERFSLILESASTNQTSMYLCASRTLAGGLYNEQFFGPGTRLTVL.

The chain joins TRBV6-1 to TRBJ2-3, with TRBD2 matching over 11 bases. The CDR3 totals 16 residues. In germline, CDR1 is MNHNS, CDR2 SASEGT. Trimming removed 1 base from V and 2 bases from J; junction bases left unmatched: 2. CDR3 in amino acids: CASSEVAGGITDTQYF. The CDR3 DNA reads as TGTGCCAGCAGTGAAGTAGCGGGAGGGATCACAGATACGCAGTATTTT.

This clone has only a few counts. The V call is TRBV10-1, the J call TRBJ1-1, with 8 nucleotides matching TRBD1. After removal of 6 bases from V and 7 bases from J, the junction contained 7 bases not matched to a gene. Germline assignment: CDR1 WNHNN and CDR2 SYGVQD (reference sequence). The CDR3 is 13 amino acids. This CDR3 reads CASRATGVGEAFF. CDR3 nucleotide sequence: TGCGCCAGCAGGGCGACAGGGGTCGGTGAAGCTTTCTTT.

The V call is TRBV7-9, the J call TRBJ2-1; D possibly corresponds to TRBD1 (6 bases). Germline lookup yields CDR1 SEHNR and CDR2 FQNEAQ (reference sequence). V lost 8 bases and J lost 5, with 16 bases in between. This CDR3 is built from 14 residues. CDR3 sequence: CASYRRGKDNEQFF. The CDR3 DNA follows: TGTGCCAGCTACCGCAGGGGCAAGGACAATGAGCAGTTCTTC.

The V and J genes are TRBV4-2 and TRBJ2-1, with D perhaps matching TRBD1 (6 bases). Trimming stripped 3 bases from V and 1 base from J, with 10 bases between. The germline V gene encodes CDR1 LGHNA and CDR2 YNFKEQ. The CDR3 length is 15 residues. CDR3: CASSQTGVSYNEQFF. For the CDR3, the DNA is TGTGCCAGCAGCCAGACAGGTGTGTCCTACAATGAGCAGTTCTTC.

V and J are TRBV19 and TRBJ2-4, with 8 bases matching TRBD1. Per germline, CDR1 LNHDA and CDR2 SQIVND (reference sequence). The CDR3 covers 15 residues. V gave up 8 bases and J gave up 3 bases; unmatched junction bases: 9. CDR3 protein: CASGQGNYGKNIQYF. The CDR3 region has the DNA TGTGCCAGTGGACAGGGTAATTACGGCAAAAACATTCAGTACTTC.

The chain carries TRBV10-1 and TRBJ2-1, with D possibly called TRBD1 or TRBD2 (5 bases each). The CDR3 covers 14 residues. V was clipped by 6 bases and J by 8 bases, with 17 bases between them. Germline V CDR1 and CDR2: WNHNN, SYGVQD (reference sequence). The CDR3 loop reads CASRRDQGVDEQFF. In DNA, the CDR3 is TGCGCCAGCAGACGGGACCAAGGGGTCGATGAGCAGTTCTTC.

The chain links TRBV6-5 to TRBJ1-1; D unresolved. The ends were cut back, 5 bases at V and 4 bases at J, with 17 bases in the middle. This CDR3 contains 15 residues. Germline loops: CDR1 MNHEY, CDR2 SVGAGI. The CDR3 DNA follows: TGTGCCAGCAGTGCCTGGGCGGGAATTGGCACTGAAGCTTTCTTT. This sequence encodes CASSAWAGIGTEAFF.

The rearrangement joins TRBV9 to TRBJ2-6; 11 bases match TRBD2. CDR1 is SGDLS, CDR2 YYNGEE, per germline. V gave up 1 base and J gave up 0 bases; unmatched junction bases: 9. The CDR3 consists of 20 residues. CDR3: CASSVYILAGGLSGANVLTF. In nucleotides, the CDR3 is TGTGCCAGCAGCGTATATATCCTAGCGGGAGGCCTCTCTGGGGCCAACGTCCTGACTTTC.

This sequence joins TRBV29-1 and TRBJ2-5, with 13 bases identical to TRBD2. With V trimmed by 7 bases and J by 5 bases, 7 bases remained unmatched. The CDR3 has 14 residues. Per germline, CDR1 SQVTM and CDR2 ANQGSEA. The CDR3 here is CSAGTSGARETQYF. DNA for the CDR3: TGCAGCGCTGGGACTAGCGGGGCTCGGGAGACCCAGTACTTC.

This clone was detected ten times or more. The same CDR3 also results from other DNA sequences found in this sample. V gene TRBV7-2 combines with J gene TRBJ2-3, with D uncertain. From germline, CDR1 is SGHTA and CDR2 FQGNSA. There are 12 residues in the CDR3. Trimming pared 5 bases from V and 2 bases from J, leaving 5 bases between. The CDR3 sequence: CASSTYTDTQYF. In nucleotides, the CDR3 is TGTGCCAGCAGCACCTACACAGATACGCAGTATTTT.

The V gene is TRBV2, the J gene TRBJ1-2, with 8 bases that match TRBD1. The J segment lost 2 bases and the V segment lost 2 bases, leaving 4 bases of the junction unmatched. This CDR3 spans 15 amino acids. Germline V CDR1 and CDR2: SNHLY, FYNNEI. CDR3 nucleotides: TGTGCCAGCAGTGAATCGGACAGGGCAAACTATGGCTACACCTTC. Translated: CASSESDRANYGYTF.

This chain links TRBV27 with TRBJ1-2; D unclear. CDR1 is MNHEY and CDR2 is SMNVEV in the germline V gene (reference sequence). This CDR3 spans 15 amino acids. V was clipped by 3 bases and J by 2 bases, with 13 bases between them. The CDR3 region is CASSFLTRPNYGYTF. Written as DNA, the CDR3 is TGTGCCAGCAGTTTTTTGACCAGGCCAAACTATGGCTACACCTTC.